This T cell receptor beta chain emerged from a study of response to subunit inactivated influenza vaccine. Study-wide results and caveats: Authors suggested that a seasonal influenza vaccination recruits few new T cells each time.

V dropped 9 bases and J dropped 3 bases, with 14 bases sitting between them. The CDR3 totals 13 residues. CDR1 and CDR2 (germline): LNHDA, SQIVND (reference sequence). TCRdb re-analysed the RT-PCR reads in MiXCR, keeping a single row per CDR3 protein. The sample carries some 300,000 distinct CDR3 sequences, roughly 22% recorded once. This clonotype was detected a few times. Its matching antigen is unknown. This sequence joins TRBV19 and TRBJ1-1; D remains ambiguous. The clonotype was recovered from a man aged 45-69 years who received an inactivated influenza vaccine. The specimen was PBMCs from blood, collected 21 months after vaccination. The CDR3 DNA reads TGTGCCAGCTCCCTGCGAGATGACACTGAAGCTTTCTTT. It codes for CASSLRDDTEAFF.